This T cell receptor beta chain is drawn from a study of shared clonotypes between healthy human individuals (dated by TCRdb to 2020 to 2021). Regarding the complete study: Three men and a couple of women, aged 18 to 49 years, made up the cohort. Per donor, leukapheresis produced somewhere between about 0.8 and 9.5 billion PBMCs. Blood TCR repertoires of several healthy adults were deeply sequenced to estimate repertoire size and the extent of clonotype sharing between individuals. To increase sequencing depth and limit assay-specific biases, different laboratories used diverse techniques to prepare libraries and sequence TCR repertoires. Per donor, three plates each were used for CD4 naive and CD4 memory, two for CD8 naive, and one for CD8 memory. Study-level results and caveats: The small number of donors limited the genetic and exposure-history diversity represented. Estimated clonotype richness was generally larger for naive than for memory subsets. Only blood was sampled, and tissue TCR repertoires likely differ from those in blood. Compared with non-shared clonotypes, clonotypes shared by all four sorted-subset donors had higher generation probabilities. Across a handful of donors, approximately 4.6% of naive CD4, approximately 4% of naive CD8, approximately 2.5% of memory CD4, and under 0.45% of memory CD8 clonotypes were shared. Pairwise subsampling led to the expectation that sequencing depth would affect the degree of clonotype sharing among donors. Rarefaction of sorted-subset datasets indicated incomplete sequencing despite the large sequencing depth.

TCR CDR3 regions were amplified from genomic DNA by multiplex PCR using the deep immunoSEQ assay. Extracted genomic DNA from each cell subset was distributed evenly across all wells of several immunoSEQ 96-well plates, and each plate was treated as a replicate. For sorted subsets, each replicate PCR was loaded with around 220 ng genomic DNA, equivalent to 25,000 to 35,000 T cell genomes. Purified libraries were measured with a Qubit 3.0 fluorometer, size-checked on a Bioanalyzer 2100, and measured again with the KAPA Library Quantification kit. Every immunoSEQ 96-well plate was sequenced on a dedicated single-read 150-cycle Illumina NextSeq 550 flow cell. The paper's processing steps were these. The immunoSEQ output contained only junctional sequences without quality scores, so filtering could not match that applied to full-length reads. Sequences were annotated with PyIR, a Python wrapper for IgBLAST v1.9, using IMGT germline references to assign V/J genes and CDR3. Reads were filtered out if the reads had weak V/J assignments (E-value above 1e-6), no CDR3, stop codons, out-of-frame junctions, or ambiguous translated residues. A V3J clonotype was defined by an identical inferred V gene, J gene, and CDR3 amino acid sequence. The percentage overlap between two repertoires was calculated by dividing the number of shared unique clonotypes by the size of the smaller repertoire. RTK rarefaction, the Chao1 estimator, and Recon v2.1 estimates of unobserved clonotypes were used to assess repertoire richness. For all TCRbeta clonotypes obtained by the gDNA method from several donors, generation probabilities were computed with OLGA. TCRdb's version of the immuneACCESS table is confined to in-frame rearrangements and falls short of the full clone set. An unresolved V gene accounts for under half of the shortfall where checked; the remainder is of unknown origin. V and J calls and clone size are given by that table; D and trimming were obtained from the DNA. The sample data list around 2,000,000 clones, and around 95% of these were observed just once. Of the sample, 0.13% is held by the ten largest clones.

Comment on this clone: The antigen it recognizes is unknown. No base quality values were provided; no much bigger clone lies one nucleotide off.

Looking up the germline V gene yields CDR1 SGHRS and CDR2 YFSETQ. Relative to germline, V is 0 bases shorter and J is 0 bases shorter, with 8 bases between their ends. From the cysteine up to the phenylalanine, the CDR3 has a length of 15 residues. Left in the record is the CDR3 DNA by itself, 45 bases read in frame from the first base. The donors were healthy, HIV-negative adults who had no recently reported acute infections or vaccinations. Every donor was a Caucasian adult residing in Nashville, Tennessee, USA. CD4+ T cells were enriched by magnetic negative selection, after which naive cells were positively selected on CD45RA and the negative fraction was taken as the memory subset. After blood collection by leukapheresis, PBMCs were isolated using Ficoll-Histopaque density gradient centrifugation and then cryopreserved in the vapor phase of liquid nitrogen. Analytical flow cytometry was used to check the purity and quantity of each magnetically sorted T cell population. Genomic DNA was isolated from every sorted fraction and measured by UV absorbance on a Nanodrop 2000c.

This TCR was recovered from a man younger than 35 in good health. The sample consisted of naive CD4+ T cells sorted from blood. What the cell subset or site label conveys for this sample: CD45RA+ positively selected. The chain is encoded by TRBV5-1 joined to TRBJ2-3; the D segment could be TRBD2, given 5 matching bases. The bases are TGCGCCAGCAGCTTGGTCCCGGGGAGCACAGATACGCAGTATTTT. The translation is CASSLVPGSTDTQYF. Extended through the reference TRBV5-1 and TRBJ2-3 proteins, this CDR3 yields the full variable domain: KAGVTQTPRYLIKTRGQQVTLSCSPISGHRSVSWYQQTPGQGLQFLFEYFSETQRNKGNFPGRFSGRQFSNSRSEMNVSTLELGDSALYLCASSLVPGSTDTQYFGPGTRLTVL.